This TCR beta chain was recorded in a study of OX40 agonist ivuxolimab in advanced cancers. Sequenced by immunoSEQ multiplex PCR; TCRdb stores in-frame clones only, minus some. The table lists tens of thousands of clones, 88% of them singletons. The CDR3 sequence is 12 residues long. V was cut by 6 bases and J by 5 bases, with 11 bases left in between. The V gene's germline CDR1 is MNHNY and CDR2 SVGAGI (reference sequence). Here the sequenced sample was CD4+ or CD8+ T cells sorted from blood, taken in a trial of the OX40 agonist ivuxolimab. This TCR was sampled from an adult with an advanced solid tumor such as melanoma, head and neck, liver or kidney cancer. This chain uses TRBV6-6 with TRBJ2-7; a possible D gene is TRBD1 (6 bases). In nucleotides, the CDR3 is TGTGCCAGCAGCTTGACAGGCCACGAGCAGTACGTC. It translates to CASSLTGHEQYV.